This is a list of T cell receptor beta chains from one sample in a study of shared T cell receptors in the human thymus. TCRdb keeps only in-frame clones here, not all; method: immunoSEQ multiplex PCR. The data show 500,000 to 850,000 clones, with approximately 87% seen just once and 0.009% to 0.0095% held by the top ten. These data were also filed under a second study, of human thymus T cells.

The source material was thymocytes. These receptors came from a boy younger than two with a congenital heart defect. CDR3s include the opening cysteine and the closing phenylalanine or tryptophan. The D gene is left open where the match is weak. The listing skips clone size in some rows; elsewhere it reads once, few, many or a size class.

J gene | clone size | D gene | V gene | CDR3 DNA | CDR3 protein
TRBJ2-1 | NA | TRBD1 | TRBV4-2 | TGTGCCAGCAGCCTCGGGACAGGGAGTTACAATGAGCAGTTCTTC | CASSLGTGSYNEQFF
TRBJ1-2 | NA | NA | TRBV15 | TGTGCCACCAGCACCTCCCCTGACAGGTTGTCTAACTATGGCTACACCTTC | CATSTSPDRLSNYGYTF
TRBJ2-1 | NA | TRBD2 | TRBV28 | TGTGCCAGCAGTTCGGGACTAGCGGAACCCAATGAGCAGTTCTTC | CASSSGLAEPNEQFF
TRBJ1-2 | NA | NA | TRBV7-9 | TGTGCCAGCAGCGAGCGACAGCTCTCCTATGGCTACACCTTC | CASSERQLSYGYTF
TRBJ2-1 | NA | TRBD2 | TRBV6-1 | TGTGCCAGCATACGGGAGGTCTCCTACAATGAGCAGTTCTTC | CASIREVSYNEQFF
TRBJ2-6 | NA | TRBD2 | TRBV10-3 | TGTGCCATCAGTGATCCTAGCGGGTCGGGGGCCAACGTCCTGACTTTC | CAISDPSGSGANVLTF
TRBJ2-1 | NA | NA | TRBV30 | TGTGCCTGGACTATCACCTACAATGAGCAGTTCTTC | CAWTITYNEQFF
TRBJ1-5 | once | NA | TRBV28 | TGTGCCAGCAGTTTCCGGCAGGGCTACCTTTACCGGCCCCAGCATTTT | CASSFRQGYLYRPQHF
TRBJ1-1 | NA | NA | TRBV6-6 | TGTGCCAGCAGTTACTTCGAGGACACTGAAGCTTTCTTT | CASSYFEDTEAFF
TRBJ2-3 | NA | TRBD1 | TRBV30 | TGTGCCTGGAGCCTCAGGAGGACAGGGGGGAACACAGATACGCAGTATTTT | CAWSLRRTGGNTDTQYF
TRBJ2-2 | NA | NA | TRBV6-5 | TGTGCCAGCTCCCCCGGGACAACTAACACCGGGGAGCTGTTTTTT | CASSPGTTNTGELFF
TRBJ2-7 | once | NA | TRBV10-3 | TGTGCCACCACCCGGGATTCCTACGAGCAGTACTTC | CATTRDSYEQYF
TRBJ2-1 | NA | NA | TRBV14 | TGTGCCAGCAGCCAAGATGGGAGATACAATGAGCAGTTCTTC | CASSQDGRYNEQFF
TRBJ1-1 | NA | NA | TRBV27 | TGTGCCAGCAGTCTCAGGGGAACAGATGAAGCTTTCTTT | CASSLRGTDEAFF
TRBJ2-3 | NA | TRBD1 | TRBV19 | TGTGCCAGTAGTATAGGACAGGGAGTCTGGGATACGCAGTATTTT | CASSIGQGVWDTQYF
TRBJ2-1 | once | NA | TRBV9 | TGTGCCAGCAGCGTTTCCGGGACAGAGCAGTTCTTC | CASSVSGTEQFF
TRBJ1-2 | NA | TRBD1 | TRBV5-6 | TGTGCCAGCAGCCTGGTACAGGGGAACTATGGCTACACCTTC | CASSLVQGNYGYTF
TRBJ1-1 | NA | NA | TRBV7-8 | TGTGCCAGCAGCTTCGAGAGTAGTGGGAGTTCCACTGAAGCTTTCTTT | CASSFESSGSSTEAFF
TRBJ2-1 | NA | NA | TRBV19 | TGTGCCAGTAGTAAACCGCAGGGCCCCTACAATGAGCAGTTCTTC | CASSKPQGPYNEQFF
TRBJ2-3 | NA | TRBD2 | TRBV27 | TGTGCCAGCAGTTTTCGTCAAGCTCGGACTAGCGGGGGGCGGGTCATATCTGGCACAGATACGCAGTATTTT | CASSFRQARTSGGRVISGTDTQYF
TRBJ2-2 | NA | NA | TRBV7-2 | TGTGCCAGCAGCCCTGACATCGGGGAGCTGTTTTTT | CASSPDIGELFF
TRBJ2-7 | once | NA | TRBV4-1 | TGCGCCAGCAGCCCGAGGGACACCCGGACCGCGGGCGAGCAGTACTTC | CASSPRDTRTAGEQYF
TRBJ2-3 | NA | TRBD2 | TRBV29-1 | TGCAGCGTTGAAACCCCTAGCGGGAGGCACGTGGGGACGCAGTATTTT | CSVETPSGRHVGTQYF
TRBJ1-6 | NA | NA | TRBV7-9 | TGTGCCAGCAGCTTCTCTAGTATTTGGACAGACTATAATTCACCCCTCCACTTT | CASSFSSIWTDYNSPLHF
TRBJ1-3 | NA | TRBD1 | TRBV19 | TGTGCCAGTAGTCGACAGGGGAACGGAAACACCATATATTTT | CASSRQGNGNTIYF
TRBJ2-5 | NA | TRBD1 | TRBV28 | TGTGCCAGCAGCTTCGACAGGGTAGTAATGAAGACCCAGTACTTC | CASSFDRVVMKTQYF
TRBJ2-2 | NA | TRBD1 | TRBV5-1 | TGCGCCAGCAGCTTGGGGGACAGGGGAAGAACCGGGGAGCTGTTTTTT | CASSLGDRGRTGELFF
TRBJ1-5 | few | TRBD1 | TRBV28 | TGTGCCAGCAGCTTGCCGACAGGGCACTCTGGCGATCAGCCCCAGCATTTT | CASSLPTGHSGDQPQHF
TRBJ1-3 | NA | NA | TRBV2 | TGTGCCAGCCGTCGGGCTGGAAACACCATATATTTT | CASRRAGNTIYF